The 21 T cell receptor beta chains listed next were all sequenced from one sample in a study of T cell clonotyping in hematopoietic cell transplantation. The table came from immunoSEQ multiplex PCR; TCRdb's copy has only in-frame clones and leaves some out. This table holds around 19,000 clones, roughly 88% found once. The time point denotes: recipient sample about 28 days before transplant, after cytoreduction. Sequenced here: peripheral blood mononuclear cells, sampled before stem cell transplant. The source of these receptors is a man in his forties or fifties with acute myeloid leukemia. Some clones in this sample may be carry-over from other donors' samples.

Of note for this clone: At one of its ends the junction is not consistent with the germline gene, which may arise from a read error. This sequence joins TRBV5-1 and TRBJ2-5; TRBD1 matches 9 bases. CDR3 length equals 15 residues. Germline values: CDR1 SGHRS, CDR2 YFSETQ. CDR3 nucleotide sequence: TGCGCAAGCACAATCGGGACAGGGAGGTCTGAGACCCAGTACTTC. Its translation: CASTIGTGRSETQYF.

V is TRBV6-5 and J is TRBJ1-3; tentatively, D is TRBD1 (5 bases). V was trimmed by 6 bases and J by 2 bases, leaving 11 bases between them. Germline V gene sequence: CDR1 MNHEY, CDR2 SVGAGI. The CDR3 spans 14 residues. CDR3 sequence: CASSRGGAGNTIYF. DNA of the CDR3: TGTGCCAGCAGCCGCGGAGGGGCTGGAAACACCATATATTTT.

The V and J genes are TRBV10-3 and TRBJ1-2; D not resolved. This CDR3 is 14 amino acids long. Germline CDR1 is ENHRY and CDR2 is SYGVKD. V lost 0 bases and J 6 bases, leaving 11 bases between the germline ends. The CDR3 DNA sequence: TGTGCCATCAGTGAGTCCGCCAGTCGTCATGGCTACACCTTC. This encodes CAISESASRHGYTF.

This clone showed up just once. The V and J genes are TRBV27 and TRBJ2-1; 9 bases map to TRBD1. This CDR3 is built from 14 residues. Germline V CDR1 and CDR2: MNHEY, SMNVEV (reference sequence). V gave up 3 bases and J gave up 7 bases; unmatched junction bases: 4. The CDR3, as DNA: TGTGCCAGCAGTTTGAACAGGGGGCTGAATGAGCAGTTCTTC. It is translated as CASSLNRGLNEQFF.

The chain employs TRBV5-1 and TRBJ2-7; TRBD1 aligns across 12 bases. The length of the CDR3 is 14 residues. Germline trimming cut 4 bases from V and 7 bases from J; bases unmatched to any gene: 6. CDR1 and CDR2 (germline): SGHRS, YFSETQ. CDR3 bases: TGCGCCAGCAGCACGGGACAGGGGGCGGGGGAGCAGTACTTC. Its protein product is CASSTGQGAGEQYF.

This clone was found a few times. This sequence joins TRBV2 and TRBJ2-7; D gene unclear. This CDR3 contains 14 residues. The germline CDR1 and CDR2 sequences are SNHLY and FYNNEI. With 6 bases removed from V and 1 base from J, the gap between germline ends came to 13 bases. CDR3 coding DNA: TGTGCCAGCAGGGCCCCAGGACGGTCCTACGAGCAGTACTTC. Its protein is CASRAPGRSYEQYF.

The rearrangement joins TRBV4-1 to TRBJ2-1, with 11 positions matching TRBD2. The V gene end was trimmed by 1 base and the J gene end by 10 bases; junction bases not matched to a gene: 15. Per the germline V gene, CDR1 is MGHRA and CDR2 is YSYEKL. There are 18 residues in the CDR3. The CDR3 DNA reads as TGCGCCAGCAGCCAAGCGGTATTCGGGCTAGCGGGGGGCGGGGAGCAGTTCTTC. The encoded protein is CASSQAVFGLAGGGEQFF.

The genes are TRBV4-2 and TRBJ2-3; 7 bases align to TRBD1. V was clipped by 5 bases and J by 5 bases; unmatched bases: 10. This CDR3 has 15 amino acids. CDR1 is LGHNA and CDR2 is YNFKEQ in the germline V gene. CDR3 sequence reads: CASSTDRWALDTQYF. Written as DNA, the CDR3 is TGTGCCAGCAGCACGGACAGGTGGGCGTTAGATACGCAGTATTTT.

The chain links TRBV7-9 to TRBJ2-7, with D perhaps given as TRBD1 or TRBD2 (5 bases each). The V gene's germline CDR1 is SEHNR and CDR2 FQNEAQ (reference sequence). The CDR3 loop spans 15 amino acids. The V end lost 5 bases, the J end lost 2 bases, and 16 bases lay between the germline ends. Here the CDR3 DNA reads TGTGCCAGCAGCAGCCGGGACGGATTTCCCTACGAGCAGTACTTC. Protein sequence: CASSSRDGFPYEQYF.

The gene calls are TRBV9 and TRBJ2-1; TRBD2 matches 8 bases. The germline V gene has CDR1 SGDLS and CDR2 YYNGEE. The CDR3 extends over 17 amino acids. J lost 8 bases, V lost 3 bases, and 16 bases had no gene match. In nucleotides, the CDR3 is TGTGCCAGCAGCGATCCCCCAGCGGGGGCCTCTCTGGATGAGCAGTTCTTC. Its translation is CASSDPPAGASLDEQFF.

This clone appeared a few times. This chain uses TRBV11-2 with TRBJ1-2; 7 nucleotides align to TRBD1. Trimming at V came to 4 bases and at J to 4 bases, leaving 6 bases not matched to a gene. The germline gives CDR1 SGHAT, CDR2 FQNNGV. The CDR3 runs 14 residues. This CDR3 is CASSSRRGLYGYTF. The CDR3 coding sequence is TGTGCCAGCAGCTCGCGGAGGGGGCTCTATGGCTACACCTTC.

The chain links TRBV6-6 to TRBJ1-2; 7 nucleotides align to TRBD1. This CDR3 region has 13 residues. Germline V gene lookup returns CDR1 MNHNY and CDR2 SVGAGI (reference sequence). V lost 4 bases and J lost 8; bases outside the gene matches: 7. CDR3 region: CASSFSGTVGYTF. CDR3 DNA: TGTGCCAGCAGTTTCTCCGGGACAGTCGGCTACACCTTC.

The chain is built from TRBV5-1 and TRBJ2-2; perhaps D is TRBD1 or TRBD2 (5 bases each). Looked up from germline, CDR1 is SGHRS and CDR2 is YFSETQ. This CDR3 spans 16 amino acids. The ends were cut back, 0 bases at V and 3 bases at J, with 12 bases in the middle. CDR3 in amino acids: CASSLVRGVDTGELFF. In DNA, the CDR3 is TGCGCCAGCAGCTTGGTTAGAGGGGTGGACACCGGGGAGCTGTTTTTT.

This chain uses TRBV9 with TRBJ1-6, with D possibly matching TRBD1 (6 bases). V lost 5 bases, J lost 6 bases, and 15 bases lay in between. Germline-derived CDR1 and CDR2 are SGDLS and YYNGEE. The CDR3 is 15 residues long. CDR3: CASRPSGEGNSPLHF. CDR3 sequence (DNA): TGTGCCAGCAGACCTTCAGGGGAGGGTAATTCACCCCTCCACTTT.

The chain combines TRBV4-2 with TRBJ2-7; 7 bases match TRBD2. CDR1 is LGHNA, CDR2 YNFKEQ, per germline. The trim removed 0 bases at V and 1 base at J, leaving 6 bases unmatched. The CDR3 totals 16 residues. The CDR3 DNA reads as TGTGCCAGCAGCCAAGATCAGGGCGGGGGATCCTACGAGCAGTACTTC. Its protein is CASSQDQGGGSYEQYF.

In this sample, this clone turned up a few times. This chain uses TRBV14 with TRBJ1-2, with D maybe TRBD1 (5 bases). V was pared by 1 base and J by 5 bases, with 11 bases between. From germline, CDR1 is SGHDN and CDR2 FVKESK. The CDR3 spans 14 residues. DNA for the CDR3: TGTGCCAGCAGCCAAGTGTCAGGGTTGTATGGCTACACCTTC. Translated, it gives CASSQVSGLYGYTF.

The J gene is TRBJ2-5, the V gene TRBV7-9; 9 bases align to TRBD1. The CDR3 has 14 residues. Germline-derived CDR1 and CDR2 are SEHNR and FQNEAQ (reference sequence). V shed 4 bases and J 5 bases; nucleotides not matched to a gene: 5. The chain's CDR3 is CASSWGQGLETQYF. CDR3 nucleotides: TGTGCCAGCAGCTGGGGACAGGGACTGGAGACCCAGTACTTC.

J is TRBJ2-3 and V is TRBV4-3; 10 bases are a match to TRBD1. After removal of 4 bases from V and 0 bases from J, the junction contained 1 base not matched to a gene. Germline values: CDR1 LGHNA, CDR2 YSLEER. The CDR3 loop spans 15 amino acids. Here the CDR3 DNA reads TGCGCCAGCAGCCGGGGACAGGGGAGCACAGATACGCAGTATTTT. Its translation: CASSRGQGSTDTQYF.

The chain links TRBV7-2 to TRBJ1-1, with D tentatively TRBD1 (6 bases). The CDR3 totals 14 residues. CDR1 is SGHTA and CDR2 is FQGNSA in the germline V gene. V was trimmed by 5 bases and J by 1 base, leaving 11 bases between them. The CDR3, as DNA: TGTGCCAGCAGCCGGGACATCTCGAACACTGAAGCTTTCTTT. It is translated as CASSRDISNTEAFF.

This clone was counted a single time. Here the CDR3 reads CASSWREGSEAFF. The CDR3 DNA follows: TGTGCCAGCAGCTGGAGGGAGGGCTCTGAAGCTTTCTTT. This chain connects TRBV11-2 to TRBJ1-1; D is unclear. Trimming removed 4 bases at V and 6 bases at J, with 12 bases between. Germline CDR1 and CDR2: SGHAT and FQNNGV. The CDR3 extends over 13 amino acids.

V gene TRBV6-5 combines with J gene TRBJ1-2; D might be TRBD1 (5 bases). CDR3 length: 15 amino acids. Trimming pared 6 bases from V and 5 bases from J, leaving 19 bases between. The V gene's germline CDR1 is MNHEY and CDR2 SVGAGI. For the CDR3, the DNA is TGTGCCAGCAGGAAATGGGACTCACCACGATATGGCTACACCTTC. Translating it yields CASRKWDSPRYGYTF.